This TCR beta chain was sequenced during a study of identical twins. Regarding the study as a whole: The study found weaker excess twin sharing in beta out-of-frame sequences. Reduced insertions were recorded for abundant cord blood beta clonotypes, with no such pattern in memory repertoires.

This CDR3 contains 12 residues. V was cut by 7 bases and J by 2 bases, with 9 bases left in between. Germline V gives CDR1 MNHNS, CDR2 SASEGT. Template switching added a universal primer site; cDNA carried unique molecular identifiers. From the 5' RACE reads, TCRdb called clonotypes with MiXCR, one entry per CDR3 protein. The data contain 1.5 million or so distinct CDR3 sequences, under 35% of them singletons. Only a few counts were recorded for this clonotype. No antigen is known for it. V gene TRBV6-1 combines with J gene TRBJ2-7, with D uncertain. Sequencing input: cord blood. The receptor comes from a newborn girl in good health. CDR3 sequence: CASIGHPYEQYF. CDR3 nucleotide sequence: TGTGCCAGCATCGGCCATCCCTACGAGCAGTACTTC.